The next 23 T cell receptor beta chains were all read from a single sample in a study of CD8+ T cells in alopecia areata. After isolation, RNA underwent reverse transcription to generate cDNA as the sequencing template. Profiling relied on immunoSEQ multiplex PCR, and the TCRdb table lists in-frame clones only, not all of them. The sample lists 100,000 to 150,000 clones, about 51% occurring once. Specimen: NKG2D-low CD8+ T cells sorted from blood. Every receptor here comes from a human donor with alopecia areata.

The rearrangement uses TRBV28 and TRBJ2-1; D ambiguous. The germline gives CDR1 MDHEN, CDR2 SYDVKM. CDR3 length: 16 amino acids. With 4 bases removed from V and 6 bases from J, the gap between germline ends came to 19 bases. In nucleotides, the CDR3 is TGTGCCAGCAGTTCCCTGGCTAGTAGTGGTTTCAATGAGCAGTTCTTC. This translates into CASSSLASSGFNEQFF.

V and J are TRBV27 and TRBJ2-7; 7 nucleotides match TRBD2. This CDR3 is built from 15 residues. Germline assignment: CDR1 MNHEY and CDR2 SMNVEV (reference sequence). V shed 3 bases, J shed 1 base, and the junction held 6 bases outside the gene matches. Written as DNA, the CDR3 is TGTGCCAGCAGTTTTGAGGCGGGAGCTTCCTACGAGCAGTACTTC. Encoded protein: CASSFEAGASYEQYF.

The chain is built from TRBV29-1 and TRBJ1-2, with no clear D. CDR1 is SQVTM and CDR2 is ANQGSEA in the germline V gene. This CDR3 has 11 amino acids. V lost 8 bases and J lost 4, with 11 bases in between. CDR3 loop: CSTDKPYGYTF. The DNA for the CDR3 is TGCAGCACTGATAAGCCCTATGGCTACACCTTC.

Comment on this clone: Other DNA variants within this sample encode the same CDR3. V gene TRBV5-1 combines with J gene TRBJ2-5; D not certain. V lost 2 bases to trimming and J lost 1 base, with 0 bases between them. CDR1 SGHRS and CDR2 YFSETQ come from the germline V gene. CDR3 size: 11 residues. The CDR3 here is CASSFQETQYF. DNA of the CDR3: TGCGCCAGCAGCTTCCAAGAGACCCAGTACTTC.

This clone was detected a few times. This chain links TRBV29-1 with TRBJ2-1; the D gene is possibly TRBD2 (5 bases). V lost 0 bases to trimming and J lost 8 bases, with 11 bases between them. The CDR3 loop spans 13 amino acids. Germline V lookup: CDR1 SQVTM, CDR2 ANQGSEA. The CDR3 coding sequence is TGCAGCGTTGAAGAAGAGGGTGGCGATGAGCAGTTCTTC. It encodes CSVEEEGGDEQFF.

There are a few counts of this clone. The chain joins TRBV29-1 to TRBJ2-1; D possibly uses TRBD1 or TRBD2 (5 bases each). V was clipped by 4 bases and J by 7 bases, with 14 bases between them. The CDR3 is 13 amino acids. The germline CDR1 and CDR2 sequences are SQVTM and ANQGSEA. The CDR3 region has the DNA TGCAGCGTTGTTACCGGGACCAGTAATGAGCAGTTCTTC. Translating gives CSVVTGTSNEQFF.

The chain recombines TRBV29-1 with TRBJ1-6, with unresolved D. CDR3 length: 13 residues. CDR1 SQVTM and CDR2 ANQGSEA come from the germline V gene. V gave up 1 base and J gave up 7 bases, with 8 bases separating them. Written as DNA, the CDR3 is TGCAGCGTTGAAGTTAACAGCAATTCACCCCTCCACTTT. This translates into CSVEVNSNSPLHF.

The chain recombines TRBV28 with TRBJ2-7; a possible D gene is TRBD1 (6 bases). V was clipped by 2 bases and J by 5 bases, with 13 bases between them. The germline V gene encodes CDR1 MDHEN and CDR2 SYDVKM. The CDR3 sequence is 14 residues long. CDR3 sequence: CASSLLTGVHEQYF. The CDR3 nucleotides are TGTGCCAGCAGTTTACTGACAGGTGTACACGAGCAGTACTTC.

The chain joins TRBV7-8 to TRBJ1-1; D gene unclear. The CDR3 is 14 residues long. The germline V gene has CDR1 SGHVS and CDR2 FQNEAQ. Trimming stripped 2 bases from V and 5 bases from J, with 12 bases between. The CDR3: CASSLRHSQTEAFF. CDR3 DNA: TGTGCCAGCAGCTTACGCCACAGTCAGACTGAAGCTTTCTTT.

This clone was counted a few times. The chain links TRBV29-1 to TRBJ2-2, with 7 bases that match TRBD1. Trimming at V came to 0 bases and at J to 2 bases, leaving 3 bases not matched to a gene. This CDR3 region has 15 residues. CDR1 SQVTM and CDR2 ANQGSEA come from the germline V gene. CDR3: CSVEDGTVNTGELFF. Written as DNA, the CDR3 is TGCAGCGTTGAAGACGGGACAGTTAACACCGGGGAGCTGTTTTTT.

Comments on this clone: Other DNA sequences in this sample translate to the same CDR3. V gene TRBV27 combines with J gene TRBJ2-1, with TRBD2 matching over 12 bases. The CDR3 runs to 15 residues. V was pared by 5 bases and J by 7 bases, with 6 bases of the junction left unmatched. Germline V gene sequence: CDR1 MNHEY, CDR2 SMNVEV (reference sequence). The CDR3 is CASSLGLAGTNEQFF. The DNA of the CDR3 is TGTGCCAGCAGTCTCGGACTAGCGGGAACGAATGAGCAGTTCTTC.

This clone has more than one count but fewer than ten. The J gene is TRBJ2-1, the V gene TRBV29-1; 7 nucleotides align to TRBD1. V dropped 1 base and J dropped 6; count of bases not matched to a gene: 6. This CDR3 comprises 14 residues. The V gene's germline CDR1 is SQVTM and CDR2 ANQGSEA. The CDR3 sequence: CSVEGERTGNEQFF. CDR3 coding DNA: TGCAGCGTTGAAGGAGAAAGGACAGGCAATGAGCAGTTCTTC.

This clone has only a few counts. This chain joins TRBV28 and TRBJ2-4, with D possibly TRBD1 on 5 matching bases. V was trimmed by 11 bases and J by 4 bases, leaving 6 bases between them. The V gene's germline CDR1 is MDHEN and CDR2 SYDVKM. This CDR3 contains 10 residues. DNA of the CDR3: TGTGCCGCAGGGAAAAACATTCAGTACTTC. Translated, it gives CAAGKNIQYF.

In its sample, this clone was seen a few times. CDR3 residues: CSVINPLYEQYF. DNA for the CDR3: TGCAGCGTCATAAATCCCCTCTACGAGCAGTACTTC. This chain joins TRBV29-1 and TRBJ2-7; D is undetermined. This CDR3 comprises 12 residues. Trimming shortened V by 6 bases and J by 3 bases, and 12 bases separated the two germline ends. Germline lookup yields CDR1 SQVTM and CDR2 ANQGSEA.

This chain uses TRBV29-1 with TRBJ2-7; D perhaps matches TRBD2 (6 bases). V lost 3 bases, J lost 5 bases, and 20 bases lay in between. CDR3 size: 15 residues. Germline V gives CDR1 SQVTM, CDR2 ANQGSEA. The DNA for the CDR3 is TGCAGCGTTGACCTTGTTTCGACGGGGGTGGACGAGCAGTACTTC. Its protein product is CSVDLVSTGVDEQYF.

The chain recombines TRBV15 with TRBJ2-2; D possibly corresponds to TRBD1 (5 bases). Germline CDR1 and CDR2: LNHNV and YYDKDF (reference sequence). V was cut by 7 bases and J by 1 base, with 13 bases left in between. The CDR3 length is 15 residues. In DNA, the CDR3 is TGTGCCACCACGTACTCAGGGTGGAACACCGGGGAGCTGTTTTTT. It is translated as CATTYSGWNTGELFF.

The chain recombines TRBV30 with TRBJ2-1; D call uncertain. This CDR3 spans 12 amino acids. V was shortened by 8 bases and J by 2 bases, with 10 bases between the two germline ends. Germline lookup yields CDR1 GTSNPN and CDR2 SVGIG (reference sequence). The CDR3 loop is CAGSSTYNEQFF. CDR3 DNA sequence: TGTGCCGGGTCCTCCACCTACAATGAGCAGTTCTTC. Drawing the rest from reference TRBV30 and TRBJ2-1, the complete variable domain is SQTIHQWPATLVQPVGSPLSLECTVEGTSNPNLYWYRQAAGRGLQLLFYSVGIGQISSEVPQNLSASRPQDRQFILSSKKLLLSDSGFYLCAGSSTYNEQFFGPGTRLTVL.

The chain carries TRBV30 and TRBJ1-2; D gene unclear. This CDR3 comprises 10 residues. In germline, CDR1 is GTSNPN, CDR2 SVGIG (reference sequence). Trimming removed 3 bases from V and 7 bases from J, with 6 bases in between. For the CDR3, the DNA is TGTGCCTGGAGCGGACTTGGCTACACCTTC. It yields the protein CAWSGLGYTF.

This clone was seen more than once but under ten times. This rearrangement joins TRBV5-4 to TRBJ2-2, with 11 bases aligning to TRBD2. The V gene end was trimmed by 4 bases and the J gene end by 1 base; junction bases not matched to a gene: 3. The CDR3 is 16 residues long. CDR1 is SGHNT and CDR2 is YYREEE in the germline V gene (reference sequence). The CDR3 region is CASSRGLAGNTGELFF. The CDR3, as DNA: TGTGCCAGCAGCCGCGGACTAGCGGGGAACACCGGGGAGCTGTTTTTT.

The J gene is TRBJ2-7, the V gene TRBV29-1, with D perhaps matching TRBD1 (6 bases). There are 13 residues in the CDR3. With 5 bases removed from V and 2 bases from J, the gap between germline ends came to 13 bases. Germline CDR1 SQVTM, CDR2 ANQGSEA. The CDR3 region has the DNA TGCAGCGTTACTGGACAGCAACCCTACGAGCAGTACTTC. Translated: CSVTGQQPYEQYF.

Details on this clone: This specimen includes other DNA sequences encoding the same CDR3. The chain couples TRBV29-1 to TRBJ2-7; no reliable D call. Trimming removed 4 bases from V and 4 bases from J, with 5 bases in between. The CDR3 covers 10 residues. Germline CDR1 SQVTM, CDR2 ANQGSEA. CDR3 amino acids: CSVVSYEQYF. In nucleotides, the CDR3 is TGCAGCGTTGTGTCTTACGAGCAGTACTTC.

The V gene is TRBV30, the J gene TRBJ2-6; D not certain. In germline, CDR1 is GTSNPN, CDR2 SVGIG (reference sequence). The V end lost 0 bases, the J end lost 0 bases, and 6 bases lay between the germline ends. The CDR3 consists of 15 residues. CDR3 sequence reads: CAWSVGYSGANVLTF. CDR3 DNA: TGTGCCTGGAGTGTAGGCTACTCTGGGGCCAACGTCCTGACTTTC.

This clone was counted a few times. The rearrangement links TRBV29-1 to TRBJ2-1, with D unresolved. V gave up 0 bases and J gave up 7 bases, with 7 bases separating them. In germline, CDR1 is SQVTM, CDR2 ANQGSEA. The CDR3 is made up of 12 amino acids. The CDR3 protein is CSVEDDSNEQFF. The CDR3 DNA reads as TGCAGCGTTGAAGATGATAGTAATGAGCAGTTCTTC.